Here is one T cell receptor (beta chain) with its context. Its specificity is not known. The CDR3 extends over 18 amino acids. Per the germline V gene, CDR1 is LGHDT and CDR2 is YNNKEL (reference sequence). With V trimmed by 0 bases and J by 0 bases, 4 bases remained unmatched. Profiling relied on immunoSEQ multiplex PCR, and the TCRdb table lists in-frame clones only, not all of them. The repertoire includes 200,000 to 250,000 clones, about 94% of them detected once, and approximately 1.5% sits in the top ten. The entry originates in a study of T cell responses to AZD1222 COVID-19 vaccine. Whole-study findings and limits: Donors were chiefly white British, with a greater number of females, and clonal diversity was perhaps underestimated. Of spike-specific TCRs, nearly half reportedly target regions left unmutated in variants.

The V and J genes are TRBV3-1 (or the pseudogene TRBV3-2) and TRBJ2-3; 12 nucleotides match TRBD2. This specimen was peripheral blood, taken 28 days after the second dose of the MenACWY control vaccine. The receptor comes from an adult who received the MenACWY meningococcal vaccine as a control. CDR3 bases: TGTGCCAGCAGCCAAGACCTAGCGGGGGGGACTAGCACAGATACGCAGTATTTT. Translation: CASSQDLAGGTSTDTQYF.